Listed below are T cell receptor beta chains from one sample, sequenced in a study of beta chain features in type 1 diabetes. The protocol was immunoSEQ multiplex PCR, while the TCRdb copy is restricted to in-frame clones and leaves out a portion. In the table there are 200,000 to 300,000 clones, about 30% of which are singletons. The sample consisted of central memory CD4+ T cells from blood. All receptors derive from a man aged 25 to 45 in good health. CDR3s include the opening cysteine and the closing phenylalanine or tryptophan. A D gene is named only where the DNA matches it firmly. Size is stated for part of the rows, as once, few or many counts, or as a class when the clone is expanded.

DNA: TGTGCCAGCAGCAAAGAAGTACAAGGATGGAATGAGCAGTTCTTC; CDR3: CASSKEVQGWNEQFF; length: 15; D: NA; J: TRBJ2-1; size: few; V: TRBV21-1
DNA: TGTGCCAGCAGCTTAGCAAGAGGGGGAAACACTGAAGCTTTCTTT; CDR3: CASSLARGGNTEAFF; length: 15; D: NA; J: TRBJ1-1; size: NA; V: TRBV7-9
DNA: TGTGCCAGCAGCGTAGGTGGGGGTAGCGGCTACACCTTC; CDR3: CASSVGGGSGYTF; length: 13; D: NA; J: TRBJ1-2; size: NA; V: TRBV9
DNA: TGCGCCAGCAGCTTCCTGGGCACTAGCACAGATACGCAGTATTTT; CDR3: CASSFLGTSTDTQYF; length: 15; D: NA; J: TRBJ2-3; size: NA; V: TRBV5-1
DNA: TGTGCCAGCAGCGTAGGGGCTATAAGGTTTGGAGAGACCCAGTACTTC; CDR3: CASSVGAIRFGETQYF; length: 16; D: NA; J: TRBJ2-5; size: few; V: TRBV9
DNA: TGTGCCAGCAGCTCACGACAGGGTTATTCACCCCTCCACTTT; CDR3: CASSSRQGYSPLHF; length: 14; D: TRBD1; J: TRBJ1-6; size: NA; V: TRBV5-4
DNA: TGTGCCTGGAGTCCGGGCTATGGCTACACCTTC; CDR3: CAWSPGYGYTF; length: 11; D: NA; J: TRBJ1-2; size: NA; V: TRBV30
DNA: TGTGCCACCATGGGACAGGAGAGCTACGAGCAGTACTTC; CDR3: CATMGQESYEQYF; length: 13; D: TRBD1; J: TRBJ2-7; size: many; V: TRBV11-2
DNA: TGCAGCGTTGGGACAGTCGTGAACACTGAAGCTTTCTTT; CDR3: CSVGTVVNTEAFF; length: 13; D: NA; J: TRBJ1-1; size: NA; V: TRBV29-1
DNA: TGTGCCACCGGACAGGGCCATACGCAGTATTTT; CDR3: CATGQGHTQYF; length: 11; D: TRBD1; J: TRBJ2-3; size: many; V: TRBV15
DNA: TGTGCCAGCAGCCAAGATGATCAAGGCCTAAATGAGCAGTTCTTC; CDR3: CASSQDDQGLNEQFF; length: 15; D: NA; J: TRBJ2-1; size: few; V: TRBV4-2
DNA: TGTGCCAGCAGTTCGACAGGGATACAAGAGACCCAGTACTTC; CDR3: CASSSTGIQETQYF; length: 14; D: TRBD1; J: TRBJ2-5; size: few; V: TRBV6-6
DNA: TGTGCCAGCGCTCCCCTTAGGAAACGAGAGACCCAGTACTTC; CDR3: CASAPLRKRETQYF; length: 14; D: NA; J: TRBJ2-5; size: NA; V: TRBV14